Following are 8 T cell receptor beta chains from one sample sequenced in a study of blood T cell repertoires in COVID-19. Measured with immunoSEQ multiplex PCR; TCRdb has only the in-frame clones, and not every one. The sample consists of some 130,000 clones, 70% to 80% of them appearing once. The sequencing sample was made of peripheral blood. The origin of the receptors is a man between 60 and 75 years old who had recovered from COVID-19.

For the CDR3, the DNA is TGTGCCAGCAGTAGTGGGACTTCTAGGATTTACGAGCAGTACTTC. It yields the protein CASSSGTSRIYEQYF. The chain couples TRBV5-5 to TRBJ2-7, with D tentatively TRBD2 (6 bases). Trimming stripped 5 bases from V and 4 bases from J, with 19 bases between. The CDR3 is 15 residues long. Germline V lookup: CDR1 SGHKS, CDR2 YYEKEE (reference sequence).

CDR3 DNA: TGCAGCGTTGAAGATAGTATGCCAGATACGCAGTATTTT. This gives the protein CSVEDSMPDTQYF. The chain carries TRBV29-1 and TRBJ2-3; D is unresolved. CDR3 size: 13 residues. Trimming stripped 0 bases from V and 4 bases from J, with 8 bases between. Per the germline V gene, CDR1 is SQVTM and CDR2 is ANQGSEA.

The chain joins TRBV28 to TRBJ1-2, with D unresolved. The germline V gene has CDR1 MDHEN and CDR2 SYDVKM. The V end lost 11 bases, the J end lost 0 bases, and 16 bases lay between the germline ends. The CDR3 totals 14 residues. CDR3 residues: CAVLNPGANYGYTF. CDR3 bases: TGTGCCGTTCTAAATCCGGGAGCTAACTATGGCTACACCTTC.

V usage is TRBV18 and J usage is TRBJ2-5, with D perhaps TRBD1 (6 bases). The CDR3 contains 14 residues. V was trimmed by 4 bases and J by 1 base, leaving 10 bases between them. Germline values: CDR1 KGHSH, CDR2 LQKENI. The CDR3 reads CASSRWGRQETQYF. As DNA, the CDR3 is TGTGCCAGCTCACGTTGGGGGCGCCAAGAGACCCAGTACTTC.

This chain connects TRBV7-2 to TRBJ1-4, with 9 bases fitting TRBD1. CDR1 is SGHTA and CDR2 is FQGNSA in the germline V gene. The CDR3 covers 14 residues. J was trimmed by 10 bases and V by 5 bases; bases with no gene match: 8. The CDR3 protein is CASSPGQGQGKLFF. Here the CDR3 DNA reads TGTGCCAGCAGCCCCGGACAGGGGCAGGGAAAACTGTTTTTT.

The chain has TRBV10-3 and TRBJ1-6; 8 bases are a match to TRBD1. CDR3 size: 13 residues. Per the germline V gene, CDR1 is ENHRY and CDR2 is SYGVKD. V lost 10 bases to trimming and J lost 6 bases; unmatched junction nucleotides: 5. The CDR3 DNA reads TGTGCCACGACAGGGGAGGCTAATTCACCCCTCCACTTT. Protein: CATTGEANSPLHF.

The genes are TRBV5-1 and TRBJ1-1; no clear D gene. The germline V gene has CDR1 SGHRS and CDR2 YFSETQ. Trimming took off 4 bases at V and 5 bases at J, with 18 bases between the two ends. This CDR3 is 15 amino acids long. The CDR3 DNA follows: TGCGCCAGCAGCCCGTCGAACCAACGTCTAACTGAAGCTTTCTTT. Translation: CASSPSNQRLTEAFF. The full variable domain, its missing parts supplied by reference TRBV5-1 and TRBJ1-1, is KAGVTQTPRYLIKTRGQQVTLSCSPISGHRSVSWYQQTPGQGLQFLFEYFSETQRNKGNFPGRFSGRQFSNSRSEMNVSTLELGDSALYLCASSPSNQRLTEAFFGQGTRLTVV.

This rearrangement joins TRBV19 to TRBJ1-1; 7 nucleotides align to TRBD1. Germline values: CDR1 LNHDA, CDR2 SQIVND (reference sequence). With 3 bases clipped from V and 7 bases from J, the junction kept 8 bases outside the gene matches. CDR3 length equals 14 residues. The CDR3: CASSINRGSGEAFF. CDR3 nucleotide sequence: TGTGCCAGTAGTATCAACAGGGGATCGGGTGAAGCTTTCTTT.